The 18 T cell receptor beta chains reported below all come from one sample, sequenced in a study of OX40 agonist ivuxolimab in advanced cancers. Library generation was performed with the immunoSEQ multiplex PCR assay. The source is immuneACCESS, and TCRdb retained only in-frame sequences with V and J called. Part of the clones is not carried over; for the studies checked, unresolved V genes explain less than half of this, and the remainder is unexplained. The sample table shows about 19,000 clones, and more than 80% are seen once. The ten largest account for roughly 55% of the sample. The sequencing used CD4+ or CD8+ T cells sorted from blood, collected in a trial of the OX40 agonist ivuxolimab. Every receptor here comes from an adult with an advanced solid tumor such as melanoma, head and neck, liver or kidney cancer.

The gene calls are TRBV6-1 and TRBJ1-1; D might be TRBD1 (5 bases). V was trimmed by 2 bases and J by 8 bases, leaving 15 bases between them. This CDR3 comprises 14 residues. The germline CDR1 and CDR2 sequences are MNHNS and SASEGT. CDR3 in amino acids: CASSELGSGVEAFF. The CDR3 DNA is TGTGCCAGCAGTGAATTGGGGTCGGGGGTCGAAGCTTTCTTT.

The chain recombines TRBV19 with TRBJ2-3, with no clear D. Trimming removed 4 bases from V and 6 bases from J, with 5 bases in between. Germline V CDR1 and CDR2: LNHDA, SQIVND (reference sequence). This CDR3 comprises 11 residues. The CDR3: CASSTWDTQYF. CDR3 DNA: TGTGCCAGTAGTACATGGGATACGCAGTATTTT.

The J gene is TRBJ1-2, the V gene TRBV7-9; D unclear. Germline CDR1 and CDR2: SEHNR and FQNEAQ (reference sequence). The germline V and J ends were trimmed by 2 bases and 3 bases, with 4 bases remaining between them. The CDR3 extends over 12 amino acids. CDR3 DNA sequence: TGTGCCAGCAGCTTATTGGACTATGGCTACACCTTC. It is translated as CASSLLDYGYTF.

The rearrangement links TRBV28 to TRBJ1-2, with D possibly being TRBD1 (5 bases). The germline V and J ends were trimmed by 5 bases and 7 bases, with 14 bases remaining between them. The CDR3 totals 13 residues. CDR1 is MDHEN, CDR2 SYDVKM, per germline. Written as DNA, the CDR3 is TGTGCCAGCAGTGCCCGAGGGGCTAGTGGCTACACCTTC. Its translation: CASSARGASGYTF.

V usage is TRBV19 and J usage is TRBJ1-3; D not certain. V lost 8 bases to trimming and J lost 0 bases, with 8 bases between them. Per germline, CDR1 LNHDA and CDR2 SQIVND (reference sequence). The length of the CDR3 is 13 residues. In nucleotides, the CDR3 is TGTGCCAGTGGGTGGAACTCTGGAAACACCATATATTTT. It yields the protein CASGWNSGNTIYF.

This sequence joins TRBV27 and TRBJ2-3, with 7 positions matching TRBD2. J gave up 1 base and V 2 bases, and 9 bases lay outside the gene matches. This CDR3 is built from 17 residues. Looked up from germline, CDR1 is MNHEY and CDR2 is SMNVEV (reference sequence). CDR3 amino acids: CASSLTTGTTRTDTQYF. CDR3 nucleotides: TGTGCCAGCAGTTTAACCACCGGGACTACCCGCACAGATACGCAGTATTTT.

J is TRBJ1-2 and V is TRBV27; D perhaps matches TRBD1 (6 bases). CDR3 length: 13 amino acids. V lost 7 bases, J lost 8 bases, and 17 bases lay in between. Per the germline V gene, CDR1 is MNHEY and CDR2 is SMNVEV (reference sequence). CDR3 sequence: CASKRGRSGGYTF. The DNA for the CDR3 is TGTGCCAGCAAAAGGGGGAGGTCTGGCGGCTACACCTTC.

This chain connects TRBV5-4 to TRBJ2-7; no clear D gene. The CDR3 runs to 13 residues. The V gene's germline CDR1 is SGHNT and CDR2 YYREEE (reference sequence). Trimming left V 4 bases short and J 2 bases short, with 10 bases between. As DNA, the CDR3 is TGTGCCAGCAGCCCCCCCGAGACCTACGAGCAGTACTTC. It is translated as CASSPPETYEQYF.

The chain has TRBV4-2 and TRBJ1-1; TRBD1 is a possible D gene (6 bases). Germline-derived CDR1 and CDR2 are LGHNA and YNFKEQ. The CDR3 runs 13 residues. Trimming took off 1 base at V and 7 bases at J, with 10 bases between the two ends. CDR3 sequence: CASSQGTEIEAFF. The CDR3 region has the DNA TGTGCCAGCAGCCAAGGGACAGAGATTGAAGCTTTCTTT.

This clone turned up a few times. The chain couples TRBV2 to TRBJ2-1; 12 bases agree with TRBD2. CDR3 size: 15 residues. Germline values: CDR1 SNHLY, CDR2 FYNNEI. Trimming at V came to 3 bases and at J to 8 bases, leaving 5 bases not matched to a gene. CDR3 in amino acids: CASSEASGGAYEQFF. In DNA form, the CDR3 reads TGTGCCAGCAGTGAGGCTAGCGGGGGGGCCTATGAGCAGTTCTTC.

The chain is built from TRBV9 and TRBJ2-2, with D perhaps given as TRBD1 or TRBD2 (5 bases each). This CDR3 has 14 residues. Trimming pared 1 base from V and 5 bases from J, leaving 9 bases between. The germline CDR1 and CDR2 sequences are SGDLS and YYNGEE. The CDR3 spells CASSVWDRTGELFF. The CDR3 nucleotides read TGTGCCAGCAGCGTATGGGACCGGACCGGGGAGCTGTTTTTT.

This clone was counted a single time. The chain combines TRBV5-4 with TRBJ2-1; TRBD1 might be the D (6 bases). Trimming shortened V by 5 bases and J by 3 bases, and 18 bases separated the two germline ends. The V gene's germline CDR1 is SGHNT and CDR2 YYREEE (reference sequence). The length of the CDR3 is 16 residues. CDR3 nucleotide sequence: TGTGCCAGCAGGAGTTCAGCAGGACAGAACTACAATGAGCAGTTCTTC. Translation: CASRSSAGQNYNEQFF. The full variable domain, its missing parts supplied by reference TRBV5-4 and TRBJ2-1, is ETGVTQSPTHLIKTRGQQVTLRCSSQSGHNTVSWYQQALGQGPQFIFQYYREEENGRGNFPPRFSGLQFPNYSSELNVNALELDDSALYLCASRSSAGQNYNEQFFGPGTRLTVL.

The CDR3 coding sequence is TGTGCCAGCAGCCAACAGGTTATCCGGAGGAATGAGCAGTTCTTC. This gives the protein CASSQQVIRRNEQFF. The rearrangement joins TRBV14 to TRBJ2-1, with a possible D match to TRBD2 (5 bases). The V gene lost 2 bases and the J gene lost 7 bases, with 15 bases spanning the gap. This CDR3 has 15 residues. Germline V gives CDR1 SGHDN, CDR2 FVKESK.

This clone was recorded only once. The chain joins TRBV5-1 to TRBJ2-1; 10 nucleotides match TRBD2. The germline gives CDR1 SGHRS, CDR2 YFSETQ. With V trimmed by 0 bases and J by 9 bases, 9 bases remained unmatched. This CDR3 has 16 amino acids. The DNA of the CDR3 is TGCGCCAGCAGCTTGGGGACTAGCGGACTCCGAAGTGAGCAGTTCTTC. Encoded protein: CASSLGTSGLRSEQFF. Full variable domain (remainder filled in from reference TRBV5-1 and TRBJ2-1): KAGVTQTPRYLIKTRGQQVTLSCSPISGHRSVSWYQQTPGQGLQFLFEYFSETQRNKGNFPGRFSGRQFSNSRSEMNVSTLELGDSALYLCASSLGTSGLRSEQFFGPGTRLTVL.

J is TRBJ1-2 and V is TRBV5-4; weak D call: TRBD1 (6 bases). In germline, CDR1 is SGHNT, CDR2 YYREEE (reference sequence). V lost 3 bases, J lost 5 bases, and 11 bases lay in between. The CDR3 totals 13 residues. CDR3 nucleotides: TGTGCCAGCAGCTCCAGGGGTGGGTATGGCTACACCTTC. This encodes CASSSRGGYGYTF.

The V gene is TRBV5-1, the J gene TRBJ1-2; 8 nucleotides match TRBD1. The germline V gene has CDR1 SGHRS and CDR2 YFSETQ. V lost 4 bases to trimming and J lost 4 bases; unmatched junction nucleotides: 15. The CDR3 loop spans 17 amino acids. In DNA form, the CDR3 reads TGCGCCAGCAGCACGAGAACCGGACAGGGAATCCCCTATGGCTACACCTTC. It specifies CASSTRTGQGIPYGYTF.

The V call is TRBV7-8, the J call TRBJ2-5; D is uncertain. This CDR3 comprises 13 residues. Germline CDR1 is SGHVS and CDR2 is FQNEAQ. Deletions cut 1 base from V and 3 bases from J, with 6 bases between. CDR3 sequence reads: CASSLVDEETQYF. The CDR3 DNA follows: TGTGCCAGCAGCTTAGTGGACGAAGAGACCCAGTACTTC.

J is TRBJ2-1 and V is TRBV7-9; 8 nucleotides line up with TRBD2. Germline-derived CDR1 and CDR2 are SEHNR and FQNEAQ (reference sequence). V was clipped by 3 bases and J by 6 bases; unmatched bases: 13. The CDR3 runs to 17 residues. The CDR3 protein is CASSFSLGGTSGNEQFF. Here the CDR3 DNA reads TGTGCCAGCAGCTTCTCTCTAGGGGGGACTAGTGGCAATGAGCAGTTCTTC.